Sequencing of this TCR beta chain was carried out in a study of blood T cell repertoires in COVID-19. For the study at large: Acute and convalescent COVID-19 specimens originated in the United States, Italy and Spain. T cells, B-cell-depleted T cells, or PBMCs supplied cDNA or gDNA.

Trimming shortened V by 5 bases and J by 5 bases, and 10 bases separated the two germline ends. Germline CDR1 reads MNHEY; CDR2 reads SMNVEV (reference sequence). The CDR3 is made up of 14 amino acids. In the source study's methods: Reference gene primer amplification gave estimated nucleated cell counts. Here immunoSEQ multiplex PCR was the method, and the copy in TCRdb shows in-frame clones only, minus some. Clonal size and the V and J genes are those of that table, whereas D and trimming came from the DNA. This table holds roughly 150,000 clones, about 81% found once. Material: peripheral blood. The sequence derives from an elderly woman with acute or convalescent COVID-19. The J gene is TRBJ1-6, the V gene TRBV27; D is unresolved. In nucleotides, the CDR3 is TGTGCCAGCAGTCGACCGGGAGATAATTCACCCCTCCACTTT. It is translated as CASSRPGDNSPLHF.